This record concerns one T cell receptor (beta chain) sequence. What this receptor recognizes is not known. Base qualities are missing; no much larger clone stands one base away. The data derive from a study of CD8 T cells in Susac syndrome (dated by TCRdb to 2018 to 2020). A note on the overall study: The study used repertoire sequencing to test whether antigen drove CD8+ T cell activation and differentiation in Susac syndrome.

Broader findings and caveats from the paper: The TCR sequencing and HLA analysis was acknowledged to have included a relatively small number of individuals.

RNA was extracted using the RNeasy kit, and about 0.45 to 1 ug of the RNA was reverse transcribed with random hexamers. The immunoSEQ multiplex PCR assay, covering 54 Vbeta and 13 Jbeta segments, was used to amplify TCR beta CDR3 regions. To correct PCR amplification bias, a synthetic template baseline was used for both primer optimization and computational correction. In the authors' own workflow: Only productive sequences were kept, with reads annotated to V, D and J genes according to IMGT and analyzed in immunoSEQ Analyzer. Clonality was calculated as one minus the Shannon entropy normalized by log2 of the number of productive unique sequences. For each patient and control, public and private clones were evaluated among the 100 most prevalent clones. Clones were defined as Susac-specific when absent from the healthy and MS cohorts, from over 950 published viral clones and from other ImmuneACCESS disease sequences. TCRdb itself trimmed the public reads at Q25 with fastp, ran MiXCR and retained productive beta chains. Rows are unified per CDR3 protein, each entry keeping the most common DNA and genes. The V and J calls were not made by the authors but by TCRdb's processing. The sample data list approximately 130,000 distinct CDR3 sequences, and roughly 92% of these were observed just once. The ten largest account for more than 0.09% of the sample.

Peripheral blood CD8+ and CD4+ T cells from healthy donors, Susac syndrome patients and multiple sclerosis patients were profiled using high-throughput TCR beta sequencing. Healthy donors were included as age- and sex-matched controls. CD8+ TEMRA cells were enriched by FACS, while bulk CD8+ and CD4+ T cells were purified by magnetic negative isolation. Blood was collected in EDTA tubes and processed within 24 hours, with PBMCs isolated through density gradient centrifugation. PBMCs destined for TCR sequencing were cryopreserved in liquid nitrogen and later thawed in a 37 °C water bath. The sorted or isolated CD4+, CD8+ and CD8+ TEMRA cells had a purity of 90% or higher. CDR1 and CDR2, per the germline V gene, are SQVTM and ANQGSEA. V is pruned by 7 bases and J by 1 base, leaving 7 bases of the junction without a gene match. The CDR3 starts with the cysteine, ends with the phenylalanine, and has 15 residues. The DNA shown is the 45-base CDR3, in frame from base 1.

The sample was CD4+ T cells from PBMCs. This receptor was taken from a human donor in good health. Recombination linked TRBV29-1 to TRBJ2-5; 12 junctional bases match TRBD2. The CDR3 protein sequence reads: CSAMRTSGTQETQYF. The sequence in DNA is TGCAGCGCAATGCGGACTAGCGGGACCCAAGAGACCCAGTACTTC.